This is a list of T cell receptor beta chains from one sample in a study of blood T cell repertoires in COVID-19. Measured with immunoSEQ multiplex PCR; TCRdb has only the in-frame clones, and not every one. The table lists roughly 250,000 clones, around 85% of them singletons, with roughly 4% in the top ten. Sequenced: peripheral blood. These receptors all come from a woman in her thirties or forties with active or convalescent COVID-19. Each CDR3 is given with its conserved first and last residue. The order of the fields is clone size, V gene, D gene, J gene, CDR3 protein, CDR3 DNA. The D gene is left open where the match is weak. Clone size appears in some rows only: once, few, many, or a class for an expanded clone.

abundance: -; v_gene: TRBV24-1; d_gene: TRBD1; j_gene: TRBJ2-1; CDR3aa: CATSETTGGNEQFF; CDR3nt: TGTGCCACCAGTGAAACGACAGGGGGCAATGAGCAGTTCTTC
abundance: -; v_gene: TRBV5-6; d_gene: TRBD1; j_gene: TRBJ2-4; CDR3aa: CASSYAQGQWEKNIQYF; CDR3nt: TGTGCCAGCAGTTACGCCCAGGGACAGTGGGAAAAAAACATTCAGTACTTC
abundance: -; v_gene: TRBV12-5; d_gene: -; j_gene: TRBJ1-1; CDR3aa: CASGGGGKTEAFF; CDR3nt: TGTGCTAGTGGCGGGGGGGGCAAAACTGAAGCTTTCTTT
abundance: -; v_gene: TRBV29-1; d_gene: -; j_gene: TRBJ1-2; CDR3aa: CSVMGRGGYTF; CDR3nt: TGCAGCGTTATGGGGCGAGGTGGCTACACCTTC
abundance: -; v_gene: TRBV10-3; d_gene: -; j_gene: TRBJ1-2; CDR3aa: CAARGGGGYTF; CDR3nt: TGTGCCGCCAGGGGCGGGGGAGGCTACACCTTC
abundance: -; v_gene: TRBV5-1; d_gene: TRBD1; j_gene: TRBJ2-1; CDR3aa: CASSLGQGAYNEQFF; CDR3nt: TGCGCCAGCAGCTTGGGACAGGGAGCCTACAATGAGCAGTTCTTC
abundance: -; v_gene: TRBV18; d_gene: -; j_gene: TRBJ1-6; CDR3aa: CASSPSYSSYNSPLHF; CDR3nt: TGTGCCAGCTCACCATCGTATAGCTCCTATAATTCACCCCTCCACTTT
abundance: few; v_gene: TRBV19; d_gene: TRBD1; j_gene: TRBJ1-2; CDR3aa: CASSTTGNVGYTF; CDR3nt: TGTGCCAGTAGTACGACAGGGAATGTTGGCTACACCTTC
abundance: -; v_gene: TRBV28; d_gene: -; j_gene: TRBJ2-6; CDR3aa: CASSPSLRGNGANVLTF; CDR3nt: TGTGCCAGCAGTCCTTCCCTTAGGGGGAATGGGGCCAACGTCCTGACTTTC
abundance: once; v_gene: TRBV3-1/TRBV3-2; d_gene: -; j_gene: TRBJ2-3; CDR3aa: CASSQGLVSTDTQYF; CDR3nt: TGTGCCAGCAGCCAAGGGCTAGTGAGCACAGATACGCAGTATTTT
abundance: -; v_gene: TRBV5-1; d_gene: TRBD2; j_gene: TRBJ2-1; CDR3aa: CASSLGLAGAYNEQFF; CDR3nt: TGCGCCAGCAGCTTGGGACTAGCGGGGGCCTACAATGAGCAGTTCTTC
abundance: -; v_gene: TRBV5-5; d_gene: -; j_gene: TRBJ1-1; CDR3aa: CASSVAGLNTEAFF; CDR3nt: TGTGCCAGCAGCGTCGCAGGGCTGAACACTGAAGCTTTCTTT
abundance: -; v_gene: TRBV9; d_gene: TRBD2; j_gene: TRBJ2-5; CDR3aa: CASSPSGLAGGTETQYF; CDR3nt: TGTGCCAGCAGCCCCTCGGGACTAGCGGGGGGGACCGAGACCCAGTACTTC
abundance: -; v_gene: TRBV12-3/TRBV12-4; d_gene: -; j_gene: TRBJ1-2; CDR3aa: CASSLGEGRGYTF; CDR3nt: TGTGCCAGCAGTTTAGGGGAGGGGCGCGGCTACACCTTC
abundance: -; v_gene: TRBV5-1; d_gene: -; j_gene: TRBJ2-1; CDR3aa: CASSLLPQGGLGNEQFF; CDR3nt: TGCGCCAGCAGCTTGCTCCCCCAGGGAGGTCTAGGCAATGAGCAGTTCTTC
abundance: -; v_gene: TRBV5-1; d_gene: -; j_gene: TRBJ1-2; CDR3aa: CASSLGANYGYTF; CDR3nt: TGCGCCAGCAGCTTGGGAGCTAACTATGGCTACACCTTC
abundance: -; v_gene: TRBV6-5; d_gene: -; j_gene: TRBJ2-4; CDR3aa: CASSYGASEANIQYF; CDR3nt: TGTGCCAGCAGTTACGGGGCTTCTGAGGCAAACATTCAGTACTTC
abundance: once; v_gene: TRBV5-6; d_gene: TRBD1; j_gene: TRBJ1-4; CDR3aa: CASSHRTGDEKLFF; CDR3nt: TGTGCCAGCAGCCATCGGACAGGGGATGAAAAACTGTTTTTT
abundance: -; v_gene: TRBV6-5; d_gene: -; j_gene: TRBJ1-2; CDR3aa: CASSTPGLKYGYTF; CDR3nt: TGTGCCAGCAGTACGCCGGGACTGAAGTATGGCTACACCTTC
abundance: -; v_gene: TRBV7-2; d_gene: TRBD1; j_gene: TRBJ1-6; CDR3aa: CASRTGGSYNSPLHF; CDR3nt: TGTGCCAGCAGGACAGGGGGCTCCTATAATTCACCCCTCCACTTT
abundance: -; v_gene: TRBV19; d_gene: -; j_gene: TRBJ1-1; CDR3aa: CASAAGGTEAFF; CDR3nt: TGTGCCAGTGCGGCGGGCGGCACTGAAGCTTTCTTT
abundance: once; v_gene: TRBV10-3; d_gene: -; j_gene: TRBJ1-1; CDR3aa: CAISEGQGFTEAFF; CDR3nt: TGTGCCATCAGTGAAGGGCAGGGCTTCACTGAAGCTTTCTTT
abundance: -; v_gene: TRBV7-3; d_gene: -; j_gene: TRBJ2-1; CDR3aa: CASSLGTNYNEQFF; CDR3nt: TGTGCCAGCAGCTTAGGGACAAACTACAATGAGCAGTTCTTC
abundance: few; v_gene: TRBV15; d_gene: -; j_gene: TRBJ1-2; CDR3aa: CATSRARETRGGYTF; CDR3nt: TGTGCCACCAGCAGAGCTCGGGAGACCCGAGGGGGCTACACCTTC
abundance: -; v_gene: TRBV18; d_gene: TRBD1; j_gene: TRBJ1-4; CDR3aa: CASSPGQGNEKLFF; CDR3nt: TGTGCCAGCTCACCCGGACAGGGGAATGAAAAACTGTTTTTT
abundance: few; v_gene: TRBV5-1; d_gene: -; j_gene: TRBJ2-3; CDR3aa: CASSLAGTDTQYF; CDR3nt: TGCGCCAGCAGCTTGGCCGGCACAGATACGCAGTATTTT
abundance: -; v_gene: TRBV24-1; d_gene: -; j_gene: TRBJ1-2; CDR3aa: CATSEQYNYGYTF; CDR3nt: TGTGCCACCAGTGAACAGTATAACTATGGCTACACCTTC
abundance: -; v_gene: TRBV30; d_gene: TRBD2; j_gene: TRBJ2-1; CDR3aa: CAWSYPSGVYNEQFF; CDR3nt: TGTGCCTGGAGTTATCCTAGCGGGGTCTACAATGAGCAGTTCTTC
abundance: -; v_gene: TRBV27; d_gene: -; j_gene: TRBJ1-1; CDR3aa: CASSLHSNTEAFF; CDR3nt: TGTGCCAGCAGTTTACATTCGAACACTGAAGCTTTCTTT
abundance: -; v_gene: TRBV4-1; d_gene: TRBD2; j_gene: TRBJ2-1; CDR3aa: CASSLTTSVNEQFF; CDR3nt: TGCGCCAGCAGCCTTACGACTAGCGTAAATGAGCAGTTCTTC
abundance: once; v_gene: TRBV2; d_gene: TRBD2; j_gene: TRBJ2-3; CDR3aa: CASSETSVTDTQYF; CDR3nt: TGTGCCAGCAGCGAAACTAGCGTCACAGATACGCAGTATTTT
abundance: -; v_gene: TRBV5-6; d_gene: TRBD1; j_gene: TRBJ2-3; CDR3aa: CASSDRGVDTDTQYF; CDR3nt: TGTGCCAGCAGCGACAGGGGGGTCGACACAGATACGCAGTATTTT
abundance: -; v_gene: TRBV9; d_gene: -; j_gene: TRBJ1-5; CDR3aa: CASSLTADSSAHQPQHF; CDR3nt: TGTGCCAGCAGCCTTACCGCTGACAGTTCTGCACATCAGCCCCAGCATTTT
abundance: -; v_gene: TRBV19; d_gene: TRBD1; j_gene: TRBJ1-1; CDR3aa: CASSRQGMNTEAFF; CDR3nt: TGTGCCAGTAGTCGACAGGGGATGAACACTGAAGCTTTCTTT
abundance: -; v_gene: TRBV19; d_gene: TRBD1; j_gene: TRBJ1-2; CDR3aa: CASSPGTGVETYGYTF; CDR3nt: TGTGCCAGTAGCCCCGGGACAGGGGTGGAGACCTATGGCTACACCTTC
abundance: -; v_gene: TRBV30; d_gene: -; j_gene: TRBJ2-7; CDR3aa: CAWSRDLYEQYF; CDR3nt: TGTGCCTGGAGCCGGGACTTGTACGAGCAGTACTTC
abundance: -; v_gene: TRBV10-1; d_gene: -; j_gene: TRBJ2-3; CDR3aa: CASSERQAGTQYF; CDR3nt: TGCGCCAGCAGTGAGAGGCAGGCGGGTACGCAGTATTTT
abundance: -; v_gene: TRBV18; d_gene: TRBD1; j_gene: TRBJ1-2; CDR3aa: CASSPRPEGDRNYGYTF; CDR3nt: TGTGCCAGCTCACCTCGGCCCGAAGGGGACAGAAACTATGGCTACACCTTC
abundance: -; v_gene: TRBV30; d_gene: -; j_gene: TRBJ1-1; CDR3aa: CAWRRTDMNTEAFF; CDR3nt: TGTGCCTGGAGGAGGACAGACATGAACACTGAAGCTTTCTTT
abundance: once; v_gene: TRBV5-4; d_gene: TRBD1; j_gene: TRBJ1-6; CDR3aa: CASGTGSSYNSPLHF; CDR3nt: TGTGCCAGTGGGACAGGAAGCTCCTATAATTCACCCCTCCACTTT
abundance: -; v_gene: TRBV28; d_gene: TRBD2; j_gene: TRBJ2-1; CDR3aa: CASGTSGGAYNEQFF; CDR3nt: TGTGCCAGTGGGACTAGCGGGGGGGCCTACAATGAGCAGTTCTTC
abundance: -; v_gene: TRBV10-3; d_gene: -; j_gene: TRBJ1-3; CDR3aa: CATTEVGNTIYF; CDR3nt: TGTGCCACTACCGAGGTCGGAAACACCATATATTTT
abundance: -; v_gene: TRBV19; d_gene: TRBD1; j_gene: TRBJ2-6; CDR3aa: CATKKGDRGLGANVLTF; CDR3nt: TGTGCGACTAAAAAAGGGGACAGGGGGCTTGGGGCCAACGTCCTGACTTTC